The sequence of this T cell receptor (beta chain) was determined in a study of blood T cell repertoires in COVID-19. TCRdb's table, derived via immunoSEQ multiplex PCR, lists solely in-frame clones and lacks some. The data show about 81,000 clones, about 90% seen once. The germline gives CDR1 MNHNY, CDR2 SVGAGI (reference sequence). Trimming removed 7 bases at V and 4 bases at J, with 11 bases between. The CDR3 consists of 12 residues. The clonotype was recovered from an elderly woman with acute or convalescent COVID-19. V and J are TRBV6-6 and TRBJ2-7, with D perhaps TRBD1 or TRBD2 (5 bases each). Sequencing was done on a sample of peripheral blood. The CDR3 DNA is TGTGCCAGCAATCGGGGCGCTTACGAGCAGTACTTC. Translated: CASNRGAYEQYF.